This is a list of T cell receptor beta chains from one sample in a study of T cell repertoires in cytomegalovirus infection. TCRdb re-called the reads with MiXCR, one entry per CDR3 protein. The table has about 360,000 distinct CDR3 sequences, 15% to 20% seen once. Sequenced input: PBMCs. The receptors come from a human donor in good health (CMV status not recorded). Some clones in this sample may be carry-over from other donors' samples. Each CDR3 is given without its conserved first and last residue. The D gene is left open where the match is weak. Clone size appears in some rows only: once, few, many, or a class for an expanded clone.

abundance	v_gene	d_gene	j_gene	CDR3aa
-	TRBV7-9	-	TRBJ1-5	ASGIDQPQH
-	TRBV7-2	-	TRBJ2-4	ASSLGRAMAPKNIQY
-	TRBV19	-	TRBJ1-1	ASSIGRAGTEAF
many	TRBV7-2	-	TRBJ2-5	ASSLSWEETQY
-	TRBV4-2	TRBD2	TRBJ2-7	ASSQDVPVLTSGGFLYEQY
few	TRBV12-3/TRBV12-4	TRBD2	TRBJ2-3	ASTVGLGGDTQY
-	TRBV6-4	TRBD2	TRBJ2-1	ASSDSEGRESPYNEQF
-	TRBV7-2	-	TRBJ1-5	ASSFGGTPQH
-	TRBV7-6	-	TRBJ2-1	ASSLALERSEQF
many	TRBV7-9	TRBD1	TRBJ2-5	ASSLLRGQGGETQY
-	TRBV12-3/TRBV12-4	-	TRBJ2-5	ASSLVLPVEETQY